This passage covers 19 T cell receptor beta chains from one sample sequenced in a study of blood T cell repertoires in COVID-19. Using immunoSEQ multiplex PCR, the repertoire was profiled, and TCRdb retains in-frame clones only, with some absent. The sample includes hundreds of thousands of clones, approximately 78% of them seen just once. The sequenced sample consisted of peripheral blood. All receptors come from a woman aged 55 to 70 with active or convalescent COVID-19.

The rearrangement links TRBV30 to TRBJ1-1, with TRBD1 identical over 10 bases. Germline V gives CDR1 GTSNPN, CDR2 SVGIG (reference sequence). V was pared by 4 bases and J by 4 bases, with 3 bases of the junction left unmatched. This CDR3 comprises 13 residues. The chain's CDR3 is CAWIRTGGTEAFF. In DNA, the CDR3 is TGTGCCTGGATTAGGACAGGGGGCACTGAAGCTTTCTTT.

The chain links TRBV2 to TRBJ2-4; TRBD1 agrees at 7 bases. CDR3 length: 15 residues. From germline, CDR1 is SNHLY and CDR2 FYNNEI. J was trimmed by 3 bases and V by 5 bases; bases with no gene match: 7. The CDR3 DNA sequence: TGTGCCAGCAGTCCCGACAGGGTAAACAAAAACATTCAGTACTTC. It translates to CASSPDRVNKNIQYF.

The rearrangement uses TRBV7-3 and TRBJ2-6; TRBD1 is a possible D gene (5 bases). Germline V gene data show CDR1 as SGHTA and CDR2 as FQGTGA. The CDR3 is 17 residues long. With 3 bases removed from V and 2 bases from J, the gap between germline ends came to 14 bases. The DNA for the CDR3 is TGTGCCAGCAGCTTGGGGCAGGGATCCCCTGGGGCCAACGTCCTGACTTTC. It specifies CASSLGQGSPGANVLTF.

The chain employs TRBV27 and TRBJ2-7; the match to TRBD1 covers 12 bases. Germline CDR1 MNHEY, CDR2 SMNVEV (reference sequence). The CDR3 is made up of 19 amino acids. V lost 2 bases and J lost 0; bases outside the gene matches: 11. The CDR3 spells CASSLNPGQGARSSYEQYF. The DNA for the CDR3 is TGTGCCAGCAGTTTAAACCCGGGACAGGGGGCAAGATCCTCCTACGAGCAGTACTTC.

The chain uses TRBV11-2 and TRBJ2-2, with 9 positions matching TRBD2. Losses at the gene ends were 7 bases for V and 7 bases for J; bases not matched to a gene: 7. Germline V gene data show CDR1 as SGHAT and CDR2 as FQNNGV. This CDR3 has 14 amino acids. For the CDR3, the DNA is TGTGCCAGCAAGCTAGCGGGGTCAAACGGGGAGCTGTTTTTT. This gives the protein CASKLAGSNGELFF.

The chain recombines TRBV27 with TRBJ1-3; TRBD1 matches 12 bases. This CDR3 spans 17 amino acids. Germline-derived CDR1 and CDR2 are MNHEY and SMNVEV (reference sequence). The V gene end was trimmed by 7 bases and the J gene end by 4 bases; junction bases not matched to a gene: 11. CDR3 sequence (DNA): TGTGCCAGCATCGGTCCGGGACAGGGGGCGAGAGGAAACACCATATATTTT. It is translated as CASIGPGQGARGNTIYF.

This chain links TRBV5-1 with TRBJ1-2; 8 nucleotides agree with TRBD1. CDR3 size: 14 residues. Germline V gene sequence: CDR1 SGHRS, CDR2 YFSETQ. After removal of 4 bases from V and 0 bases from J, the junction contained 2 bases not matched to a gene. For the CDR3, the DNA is TGCGCCAGCAGCAAGGACAGGGCTAACTATGGCTACACCTTC. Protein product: CASSKDRANYGYTF.

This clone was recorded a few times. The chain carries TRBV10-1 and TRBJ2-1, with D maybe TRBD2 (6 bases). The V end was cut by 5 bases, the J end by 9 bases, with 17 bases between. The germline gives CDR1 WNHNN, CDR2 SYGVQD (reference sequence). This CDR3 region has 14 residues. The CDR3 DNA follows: TGCGCCAGCAGTTCCGGGAGCCCGAGGGGTGAGCAGTTCTTC. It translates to CASSSGSPRGEQFF.

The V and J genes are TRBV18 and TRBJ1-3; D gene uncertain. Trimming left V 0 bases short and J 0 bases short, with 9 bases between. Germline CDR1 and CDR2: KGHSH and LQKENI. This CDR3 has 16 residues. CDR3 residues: CASSPPGGSSGNTIYF. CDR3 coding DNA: TGTGCCAGCTCACCACCGGGAGGGAGCTCTGGAAACACCATATATTTT.

The CDR3 coding sequence is TGTGCCAGCCGCCTTACAGGGTCTCTCGCTGAAGCTTTCTTT. Translation gives CASRLTGSLAEAFF. The genes are TRBV28 and TRBJ1-1; the D gene is possibly TRBD1 (6 bases). Germline CDR1 and CDR2: MDHEN and SYDVKM. The CDR3 extends over 14 amino acids. V was cut by 8 bases and J by 6 bases, with 19 bases left in between.

Here the CDR3 DNA reads TGTGCCAGCTCAGTGGGCGGGGCAAAGGATACGCAGTATTTT. Its translation is CASSVGGAKDTQYF. V gene TRBV18 combines with J gene TRBJ2-3, with a tentative D call TRBD2 (6 bases). Germline assignment: CDR1 KGHSH and CDR2 LQKENI. Trimming took 5 bases from V and 6 from J, leaving 15 bases between them. This CDR3 contains 14 residues.

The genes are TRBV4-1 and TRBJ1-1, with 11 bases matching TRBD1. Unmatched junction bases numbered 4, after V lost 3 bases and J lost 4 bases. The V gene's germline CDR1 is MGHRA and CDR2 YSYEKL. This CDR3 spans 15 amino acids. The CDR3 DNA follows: TGCGCCAGCAGCCATACCGGGACAGGGGGCACTGAAGCTTTCTTT. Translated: CASSHTGTGGTEAFF.

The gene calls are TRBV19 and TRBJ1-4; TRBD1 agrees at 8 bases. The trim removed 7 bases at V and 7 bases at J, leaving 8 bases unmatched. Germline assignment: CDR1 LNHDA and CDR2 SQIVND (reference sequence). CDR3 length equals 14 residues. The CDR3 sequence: CASTIQGDIEKLFF. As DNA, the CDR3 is TGTGCCAGTACCATACAGGGGGATATTGAAAAACTGTTTTTT. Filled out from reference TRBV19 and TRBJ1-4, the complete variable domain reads DGGITQSPKYLFRKEGQNVTLSCEQNLNHDAMYWYRQDPGQGLRLIYYSQIVNDFQKGDIAEGYSVSREKKESFPLTVTSAQKNPTAFYLCASTIQGDIEKLFFGSGTQLSVL.

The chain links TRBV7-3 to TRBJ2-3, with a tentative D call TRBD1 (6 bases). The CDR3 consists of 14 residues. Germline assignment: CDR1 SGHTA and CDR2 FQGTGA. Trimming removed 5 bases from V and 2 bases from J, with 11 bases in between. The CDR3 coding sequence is TGTGCCAGCAGCAAGACAGGTTTCACAGATACGCAGTATTTT. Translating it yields CASSKTGFTDTQYF.

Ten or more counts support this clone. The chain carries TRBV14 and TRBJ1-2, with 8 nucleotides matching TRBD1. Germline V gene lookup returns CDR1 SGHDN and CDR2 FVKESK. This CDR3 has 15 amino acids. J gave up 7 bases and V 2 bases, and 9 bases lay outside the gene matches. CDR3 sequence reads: CASSQLDRGTGGYTF. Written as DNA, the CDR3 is TGTGCCAGCAGCCAATTAGACAGGGGAACTGGTGGCTACACCTTC.

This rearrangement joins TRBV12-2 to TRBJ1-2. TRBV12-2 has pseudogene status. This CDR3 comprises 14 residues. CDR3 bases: TGTGCAAGTCGCTTAGCGCGGGGGGACTATGGCTACACCTTC. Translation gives CASRLARGDYGYTF.

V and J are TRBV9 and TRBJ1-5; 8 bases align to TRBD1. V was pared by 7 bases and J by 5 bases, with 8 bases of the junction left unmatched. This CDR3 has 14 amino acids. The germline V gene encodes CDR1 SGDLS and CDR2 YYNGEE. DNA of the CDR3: TGTGCCAGCGCGACCTCAGGGGGCGATCAGCCCCAGCATTTT. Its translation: CASATSGGDQPQHF.

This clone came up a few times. The CDR3 sequence: CASSFIQGGGNQPQHF. DNA for the CDR3: TGTGCCAGCAGTTTCATCCAGGGAGGGGGCAATCAGCCCCAGCATTTT. The chain links TRBV6-5 to TRBJ1-5; perhaps TRBD1 as D (5 bases). With 4 bases removed from V and 2 bases from J, the gap between germline ends came to 15 bases. This CDR3 is built from 16 residues. Germline CDR1 and CDR2: MNHEY and SVGAGI.

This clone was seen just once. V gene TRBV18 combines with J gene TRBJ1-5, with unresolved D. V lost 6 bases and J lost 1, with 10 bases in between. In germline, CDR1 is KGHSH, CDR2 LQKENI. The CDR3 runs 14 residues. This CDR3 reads CASSFDTSNQPQHF. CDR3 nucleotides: TGTGCCAGCTCTTTTGACACCAGCAATCAGCCCCAGCATTTT. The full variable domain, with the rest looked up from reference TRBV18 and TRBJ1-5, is NAGVMQNPRHLVRRRGQEARLRCSPMKGHSHVYWYRQLPEEGLKFMVYLQKENIIDESGMPKERFSAEFPKEGPSILRIQQVVRGDSAAYFCASSFDTSNQPQHFGDGTRLSIL.